Described below is a single T cell receptor beta chain sequence and its context. The sample originates from a study of beta chain features in type 1 diabetes. In germline, CDR1 is SGHAT, CDR2 FQDESV (reference sequence). The CDR3 spans 14 residues. Trimming at V came to 5 bases and at J to 10 bases, leaving 5 bases not matched to a gene. The investigators reverse transcribed all of the isolated RNA, so they sequenced expressed TCRB transcripts. About 3.9 million reads on average were seen across naive, central memory and regulatory T cell samples. Method: immunoSEQ multiplex PCR; TCRdb's copy keeps in-frame clones and lacks some. The sample records around 340,000 clones, about 20% being singletons.

The material sequenced was naive CD4+ T cells from blood. The source of this sequence is a woman younger than 30 in good health. The chain recombines TRBV11-1 with TRBJ2-1; 13 nucleotides line up with TRBD2. The CDR3, as DNA: TGTGCCAGCAGCCTCGGGACTAGCGGGGCGGAGCAGTTCTTC. Protein product: CASSLGTSGAEQFF.